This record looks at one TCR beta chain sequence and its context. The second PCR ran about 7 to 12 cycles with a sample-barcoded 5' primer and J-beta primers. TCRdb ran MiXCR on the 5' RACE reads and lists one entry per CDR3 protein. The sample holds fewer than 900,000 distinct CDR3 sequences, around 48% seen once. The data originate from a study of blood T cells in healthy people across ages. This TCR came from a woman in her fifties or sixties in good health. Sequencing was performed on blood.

CDR3 nucleotide sequence: TGCGCCAGCAGCCAAGGGTCCAGGATGGGCGAGCAGTACTTC. Translating it yields CASSQGSRMGEQYF. V gene TRBV4-3 combines with J gene TRBJ2-5; no reliable D call. TRBJ2-7 explains the end of the DNA better; the J call may be wrong. The length of the CDR3 is 14 residues. The germline gives CDR1 LGHNA, CDR2 YSLEER.